A single sample gave rise to the 8 T cell receptor beta chains below, sequenced in a study of cytomegalovirus exposure and HLA in healthy donors. The protocol was immunoSEQ multiplex PCR, while the TCRdb copy is restricted to in-frame clones and leaves out a portion. Here the sample spans roughly 150,000 clones, 94% being singletons. Sequencing was done on a sample of PBMCs. The receptor set was obtained from a man between 18 and 35 years old in good health and CMV-seropositive.

The V call is TRBV27, the J call TRBJ2-5; D remains unclear. Germline assignment: CDR1 MNHEY and CDR2 SMNVEV (reference sequence). The V gene lost 6 bases and the J gene lost 1 base, with 12 bases spanning the gap. The CDR3 runs 14 residues. The CDR3 coding sequence is TGTGCCAGCAGCCTTAAGAGTTCCCAAGAGACCCAGTACTTC. Protein product: CASSLKSSQETQYF.

This clone was picked up one time. This chain joins TRBV5-6 and TRBJ1-5, with a possible D match to TRBD1 (6 bases). From germline, CDR1 is SGHDT and CDR2 YYEEEE. The V end was cut by 4 bases, the J end by 6 bases, with 11 bases between. This CDR3 contains 13 residues. The CDR3, as DNA: TGTGCCAGCAGCCAGCAGGGGTCTCAGCCCCAGCATTTT. It codes for CASSQQGSQPQHF.

The chain uses TRBV5-1 and TRBJ2-2; 9 bases are shared with TRBD2. CDR1 and CDR2 (germline): SGHRS, YFSETQ. The J segment lost 6 bases and the V segment lost 4 bases, leaving 7 bases of the junction unmatched. The CDR3 is 15 amino acids. CDR3 in DNA: TGCGCCAGCAGCATAGCGGGAGCCCACCCCGGGGAGCTGTTTTTT. Translation gives CASSIAGAHPGELFF. The full variable domain, rest sourced from reference TRBV5-1 and TRBJ2-2, is KAGVTQTPRYLIKTRGQQVTLSCSPISGHRSVSWYQQTPGQGLQFLFEYFSETQRNKGNFPGRFSGRQFSNSRSEMNVSTLELGDSALYLCASSIAGAHPGELFFGEGSRLTVL.

The V and J genes are TRBV4-2 and TRBJ1-4, with no clear D. CDR3 length: 15 amino acids. The germline CDR1 and CDR2 sequences are LGHNA and YNFKEQ. V was cut by 0 bases and J by 3 bases, with 8 bases left in between. The CDR3 loop reads CASSQDLTANEKLFF. The CDR3 region has the DNA TGTGCCAGCAGCCAAGATCTTACAGCTAATGAAAAACTGTTTTTT.

J is TRBJ2-1 and V is TRBV5-1, with 9 bases identical to TRBD2. The CDR3 runs to 15 residues. V lost 4 bases and J lost 2; bases outside the gene matches: 4. Germline CDR1 SGHRS, CDR2 YFSETQ. The CDR3 DNA follows: TGCGCCAGCAGCGCCCTAGCGGGAACCTACAATGAGCAGTTCTTC. This sequence encodes CASSALAGTYNEQFF.

This chain links TRBV4-1 with TRBJ2-1, with 8 bases identical to TRBD2. The CDR3 has 15 residues. The V gene end was trimmed by 4 bases and the J gene end by 4 bases; junction bases not matched to a gene: 6. The germline CDR1 and CDR2 sequences are MGHRA and YSYEKL. The CDR3 coding sequence is TGCGCCAGCAGCCTCACTAGCGGCCCGTACAATGAGCAGTTCTTC. Amino acids: CASSLTSGPYNEQFF.

This chain connects TRBV30 to TRBJ1-1, with TRBD1 matching over 7 bases. The germline gives CDR1 GTSNPN, CDR2 SVGIG (reference sequence). J gave up 4 bases and V 2 bases, and 13 bases lay outside the gene matches. This CDR3 spans 16 amino acids. The CDR3 DNA is TGTGCCTGGAGTAGTTCTTATGTATCAGGGGGCACTGAAGCTTTCTTT. Its translation is CAWSSSYVSGGTEAFF.

The rearrangement joins TRBV18 to TRBJ2-3; perhaps TRBD2 as D (6 bases). The V and J ends lost 3 bases and 0 bases respectively, with 7 bases between them. The CDR3 sequence is 14 residues long. CDR1 is KGHSH, CDR2 LQKENI, per germline. CDR3 region: CASSPRDSTDTQYF. In nucleotides, the CDR3 is TGTGCCAGCTCACCGCGGGACAGCACAGATACGCAGTATTTT.